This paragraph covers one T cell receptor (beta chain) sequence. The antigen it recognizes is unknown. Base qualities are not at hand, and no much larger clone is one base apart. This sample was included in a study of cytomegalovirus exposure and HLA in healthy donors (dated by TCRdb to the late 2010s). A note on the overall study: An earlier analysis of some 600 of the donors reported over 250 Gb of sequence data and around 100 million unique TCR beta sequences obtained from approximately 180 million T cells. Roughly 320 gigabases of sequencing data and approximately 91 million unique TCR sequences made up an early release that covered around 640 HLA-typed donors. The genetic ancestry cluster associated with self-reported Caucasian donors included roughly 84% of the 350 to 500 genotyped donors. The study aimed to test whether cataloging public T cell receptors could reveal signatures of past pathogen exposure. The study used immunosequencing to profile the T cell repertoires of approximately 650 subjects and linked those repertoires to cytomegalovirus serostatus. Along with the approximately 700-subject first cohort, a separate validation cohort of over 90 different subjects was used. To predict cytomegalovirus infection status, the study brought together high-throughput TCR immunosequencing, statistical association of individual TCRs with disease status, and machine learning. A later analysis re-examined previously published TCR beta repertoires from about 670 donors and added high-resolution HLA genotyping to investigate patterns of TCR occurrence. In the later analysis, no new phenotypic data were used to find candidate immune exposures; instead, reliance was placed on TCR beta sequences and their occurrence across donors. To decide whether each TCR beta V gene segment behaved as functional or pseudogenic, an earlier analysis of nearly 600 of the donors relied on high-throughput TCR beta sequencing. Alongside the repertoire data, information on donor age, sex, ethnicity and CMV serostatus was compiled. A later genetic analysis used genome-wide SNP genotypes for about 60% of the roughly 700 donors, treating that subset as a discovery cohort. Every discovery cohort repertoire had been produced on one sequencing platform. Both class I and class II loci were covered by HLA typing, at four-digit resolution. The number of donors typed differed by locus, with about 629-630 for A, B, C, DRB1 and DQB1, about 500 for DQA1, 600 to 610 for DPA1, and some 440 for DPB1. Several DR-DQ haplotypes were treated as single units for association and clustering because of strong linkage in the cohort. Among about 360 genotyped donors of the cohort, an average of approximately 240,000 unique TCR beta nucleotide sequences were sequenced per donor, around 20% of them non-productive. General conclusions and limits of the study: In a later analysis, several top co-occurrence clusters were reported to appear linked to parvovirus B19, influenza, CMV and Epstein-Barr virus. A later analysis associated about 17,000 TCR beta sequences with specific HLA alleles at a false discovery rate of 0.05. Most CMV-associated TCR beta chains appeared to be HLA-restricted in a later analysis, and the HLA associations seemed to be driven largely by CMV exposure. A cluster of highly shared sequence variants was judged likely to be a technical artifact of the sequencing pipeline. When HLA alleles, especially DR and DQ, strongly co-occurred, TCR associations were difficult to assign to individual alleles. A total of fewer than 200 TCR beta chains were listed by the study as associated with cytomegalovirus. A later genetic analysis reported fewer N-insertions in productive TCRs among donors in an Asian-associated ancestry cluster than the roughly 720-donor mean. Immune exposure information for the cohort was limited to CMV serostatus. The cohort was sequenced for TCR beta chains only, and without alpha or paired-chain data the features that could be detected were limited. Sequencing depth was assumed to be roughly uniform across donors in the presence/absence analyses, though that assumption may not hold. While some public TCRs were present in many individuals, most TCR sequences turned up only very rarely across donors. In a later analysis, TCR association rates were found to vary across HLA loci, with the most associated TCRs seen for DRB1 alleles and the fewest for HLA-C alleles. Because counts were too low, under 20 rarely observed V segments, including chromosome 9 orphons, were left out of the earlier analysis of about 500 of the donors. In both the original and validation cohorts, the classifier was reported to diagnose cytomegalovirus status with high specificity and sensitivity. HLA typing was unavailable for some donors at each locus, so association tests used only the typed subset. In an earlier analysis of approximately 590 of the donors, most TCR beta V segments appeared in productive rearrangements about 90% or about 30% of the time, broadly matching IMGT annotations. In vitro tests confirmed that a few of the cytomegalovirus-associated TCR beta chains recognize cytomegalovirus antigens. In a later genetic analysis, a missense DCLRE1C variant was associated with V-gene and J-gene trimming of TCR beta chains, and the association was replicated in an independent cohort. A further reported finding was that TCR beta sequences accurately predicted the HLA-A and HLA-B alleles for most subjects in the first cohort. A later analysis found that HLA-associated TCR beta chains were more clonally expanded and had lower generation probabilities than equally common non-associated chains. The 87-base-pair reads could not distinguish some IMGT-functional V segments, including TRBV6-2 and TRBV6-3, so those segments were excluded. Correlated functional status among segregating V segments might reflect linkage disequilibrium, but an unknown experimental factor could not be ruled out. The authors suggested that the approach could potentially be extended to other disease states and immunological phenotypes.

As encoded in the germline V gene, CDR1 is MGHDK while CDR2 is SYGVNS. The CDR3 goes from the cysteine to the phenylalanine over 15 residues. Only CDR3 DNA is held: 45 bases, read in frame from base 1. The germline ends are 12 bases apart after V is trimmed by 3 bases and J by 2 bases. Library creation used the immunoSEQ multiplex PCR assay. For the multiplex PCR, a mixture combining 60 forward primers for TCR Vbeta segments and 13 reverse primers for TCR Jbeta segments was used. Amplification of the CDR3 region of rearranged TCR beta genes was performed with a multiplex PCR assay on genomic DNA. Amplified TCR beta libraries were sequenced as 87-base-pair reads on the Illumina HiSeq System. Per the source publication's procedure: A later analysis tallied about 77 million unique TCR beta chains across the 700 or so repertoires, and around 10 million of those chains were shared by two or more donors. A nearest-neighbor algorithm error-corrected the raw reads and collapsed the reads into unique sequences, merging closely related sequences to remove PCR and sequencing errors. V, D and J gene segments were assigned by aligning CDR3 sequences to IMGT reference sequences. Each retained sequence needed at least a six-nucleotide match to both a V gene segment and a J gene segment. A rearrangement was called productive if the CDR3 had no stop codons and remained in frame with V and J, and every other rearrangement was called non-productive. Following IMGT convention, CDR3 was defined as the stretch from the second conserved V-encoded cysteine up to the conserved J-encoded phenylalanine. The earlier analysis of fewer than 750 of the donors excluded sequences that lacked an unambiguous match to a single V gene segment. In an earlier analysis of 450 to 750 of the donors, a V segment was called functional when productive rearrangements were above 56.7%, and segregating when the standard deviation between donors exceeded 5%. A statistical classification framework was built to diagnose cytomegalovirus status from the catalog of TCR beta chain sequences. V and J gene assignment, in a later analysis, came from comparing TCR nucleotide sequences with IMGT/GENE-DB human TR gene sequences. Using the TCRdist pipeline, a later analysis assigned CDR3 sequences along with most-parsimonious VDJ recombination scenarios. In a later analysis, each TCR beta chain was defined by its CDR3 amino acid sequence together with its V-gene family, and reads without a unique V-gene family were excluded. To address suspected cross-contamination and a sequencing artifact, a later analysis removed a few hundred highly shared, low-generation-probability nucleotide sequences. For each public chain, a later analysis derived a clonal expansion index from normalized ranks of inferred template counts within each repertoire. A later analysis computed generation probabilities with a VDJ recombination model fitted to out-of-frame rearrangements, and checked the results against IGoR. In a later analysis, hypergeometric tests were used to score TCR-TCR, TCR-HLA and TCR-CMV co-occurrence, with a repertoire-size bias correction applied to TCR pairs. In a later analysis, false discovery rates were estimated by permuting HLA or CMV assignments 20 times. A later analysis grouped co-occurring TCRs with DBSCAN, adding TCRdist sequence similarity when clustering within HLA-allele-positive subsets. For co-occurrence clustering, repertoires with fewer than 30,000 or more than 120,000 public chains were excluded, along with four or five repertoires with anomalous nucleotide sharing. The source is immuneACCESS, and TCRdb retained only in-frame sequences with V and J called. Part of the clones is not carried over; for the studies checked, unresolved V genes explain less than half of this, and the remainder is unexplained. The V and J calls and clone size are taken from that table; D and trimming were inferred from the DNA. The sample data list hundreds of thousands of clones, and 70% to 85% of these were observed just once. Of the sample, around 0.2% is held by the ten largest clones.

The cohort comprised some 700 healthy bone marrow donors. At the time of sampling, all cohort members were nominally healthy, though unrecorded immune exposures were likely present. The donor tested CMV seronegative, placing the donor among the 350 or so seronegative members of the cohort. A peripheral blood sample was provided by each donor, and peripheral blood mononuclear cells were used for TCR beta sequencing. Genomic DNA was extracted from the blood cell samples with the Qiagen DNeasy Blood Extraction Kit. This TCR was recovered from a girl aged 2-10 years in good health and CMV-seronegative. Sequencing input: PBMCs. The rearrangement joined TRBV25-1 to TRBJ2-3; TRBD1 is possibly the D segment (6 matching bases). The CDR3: CASSDRDTDTDTQYF. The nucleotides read TGTGCCAGCAGTGACAGGGACACAGACACAGATACGCAGTATTTT.